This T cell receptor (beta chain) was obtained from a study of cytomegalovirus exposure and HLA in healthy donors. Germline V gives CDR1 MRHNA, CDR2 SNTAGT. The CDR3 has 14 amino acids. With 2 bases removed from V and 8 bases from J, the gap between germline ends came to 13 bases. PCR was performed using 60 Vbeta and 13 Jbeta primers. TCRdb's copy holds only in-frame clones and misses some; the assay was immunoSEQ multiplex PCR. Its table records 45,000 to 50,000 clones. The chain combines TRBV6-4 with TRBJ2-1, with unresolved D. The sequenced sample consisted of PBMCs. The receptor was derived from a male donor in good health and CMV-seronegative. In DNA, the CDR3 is TGTGCCAGCAGTGACGGTCTAGGAACGGATGAGCAGTTCTTC. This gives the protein CASSDGLGTDEQFF.